Given below is one TCR beta chain in context. The antigen it binds to is not known. Base qualities are not recorded, but no much larger clone differs from it by a single base. Instrument on record: Illumina HiSeq 1500. The public reads were quality trimmed at Q25 with fastp and then assembled into clones with MiXCR by TCRdb, keeping productive beta chains. Rows are combined by CDR3 protein, so each entry shows the most common genes and DNA. The sample yields nearly 650,000 distinct CDR3 sequences; less than 25% were counted once. The ten largest clones add up to 6.5% to 10% of the sample. The data derive from a study of T cell repertoires in cytomegalovirus infection (dated by TCRdb to 2018 to 2020). General notes on the study: Donor HLA type was relevant to the analysis, as public TCR beta signatures indicated carriage of CMV infection together with the matching HLA type.

General study outcomes and caveats: In the ex vivo response, HLA-C-restricted CMV-specific TCR beta clonotypes were dominant, and in two of eight donors the single most frequent clonotype came from this HLA-C-restricted group. In both this cohort and an independent approximately 370-donor cohort, the cumulative frequency of public TCR beta family members distinguished carriers of CMV infection plus the relevant HLA type.

Via the germline V gene (reference sequence), CDR1 is SEHNR and CDR2 FQNEAQ. V is cut back by 4 bases and J by 1 base, with 7 bases in the junction unmatched. From its cysteine to its phenylalanine, the CDR3 spans 16 amino acids. Only CDR3 DNA is held: 48 bases, read in frame from base 1. The sequence was collected from a human donor in good health (CMV status not recorded). Some clones in this sample may be carry-over from other donors' samples. The sequenced sample consisted of CD8+ T cells from PBMCs. This sequence uses TRBV7-9 and TRBJ2-7; 10 nucleotides in the junction match TRBD2. CDR3 region: CASSSYSGGPSYEQYF. The bases read TGTGCCAGCAGCTCATATAGCGGGGGGCCTTCCTACGAGCAGTACTTC.